Sequencing of this TCR beta chain was carried out in a study of ipilimumab plus nivolumab after autologous stem cell transplantation. The overall study: The DLBCL cohort had primary refractory and relapsed disease, with 18-month progression-free survival of about 82% and 31%.

Clones were read by immunoSEQ multiplex PCR, and TCRdb kept only the in-frame ones, dropping some. The sample has about 83,000 clones, about 83% seen once. The ends were cut back, 1 base at V and 5 bases at J, with 12 bases in the middle. Germline CDR1 and CDR2: LGHNA and YNFKEQ. The CDR3 spans 14 residues. Checkpoint therapy with ipilimumab 1 mg/kg began 14 to 28 days after transplant. This sequence joins TRBV4-2 and TRBJ2-7, with TRBD2 as a possible D gene (5 bases). The sequences come from PBMCs, collected in a trial of ipilimumab plus nivolumab as post-transplant consolidation. This receptor was identified in a male donor with diffuse large B-cell lymphoma. The CDR3 is CASSQATLRDEQYF. Written as DNA, the CDR3 is TGTGCCAGCAGCCAAGCGACCTTGAGGGACGAGCAGTACTTC.